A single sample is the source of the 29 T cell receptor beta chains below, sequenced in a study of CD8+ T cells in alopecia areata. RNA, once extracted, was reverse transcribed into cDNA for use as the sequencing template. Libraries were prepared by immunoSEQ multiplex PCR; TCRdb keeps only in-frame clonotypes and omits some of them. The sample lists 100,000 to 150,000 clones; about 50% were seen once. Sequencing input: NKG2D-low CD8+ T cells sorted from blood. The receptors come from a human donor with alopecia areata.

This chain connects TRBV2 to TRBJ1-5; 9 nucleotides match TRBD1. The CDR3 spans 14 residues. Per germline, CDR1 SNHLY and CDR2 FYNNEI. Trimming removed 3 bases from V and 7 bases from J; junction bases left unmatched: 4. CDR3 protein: CASSEGQGPQPQHF. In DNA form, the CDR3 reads TGTGCCAGCAGTGAGGGACAGGGCCCCCAGCCCCAGCATTTT. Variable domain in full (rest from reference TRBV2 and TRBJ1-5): EPEVTQTPSHQVTQMGQEVILRCVPISNHLYFYWYRQILGQKVEFLVSFYNNEISEKSEIFDDQFSVERPDGSNFTLKIRSTKLEDSAMYFCASSEGQGPQPQHFGDGTRLSIL.

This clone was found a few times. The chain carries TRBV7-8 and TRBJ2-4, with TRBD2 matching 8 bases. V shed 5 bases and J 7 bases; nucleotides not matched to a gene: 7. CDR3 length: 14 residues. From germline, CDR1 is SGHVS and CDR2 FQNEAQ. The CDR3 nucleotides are TGTGCCAGCAGCCACCCCCCGGGGGGGAACATTCAGTACTTC. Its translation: CASSHPPGGNIQYF. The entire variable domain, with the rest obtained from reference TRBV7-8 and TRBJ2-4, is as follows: GAGVSQSPRYKVAKRGQDVALRCDPISGHVSLFWYQQALGQGPEFLTYFQNEAQLDKSGLPSDRFFAERPEGSVSTLKIQRTQQEDSAVYLCASSHPPGGNIQYFGAGTRLSVL.

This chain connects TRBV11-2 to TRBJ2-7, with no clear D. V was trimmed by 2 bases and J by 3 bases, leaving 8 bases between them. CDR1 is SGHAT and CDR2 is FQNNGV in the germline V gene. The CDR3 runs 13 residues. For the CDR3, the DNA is TGTGCCAGCAGCTTATTACTTTACTACGAGCAGTACTTC. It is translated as CASSLLLYYEQYF. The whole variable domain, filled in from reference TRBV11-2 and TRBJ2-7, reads EAGVAQSPRYKIIEKRQSVAFWCNPISGHATLYWYQQILGQGPKLLIQFQNNGVVDDSQLPKDRFSAERLKGVDSTLKIQPAKLEDSAVYLCASSLLLYYEQYFGPGTRLTVT.

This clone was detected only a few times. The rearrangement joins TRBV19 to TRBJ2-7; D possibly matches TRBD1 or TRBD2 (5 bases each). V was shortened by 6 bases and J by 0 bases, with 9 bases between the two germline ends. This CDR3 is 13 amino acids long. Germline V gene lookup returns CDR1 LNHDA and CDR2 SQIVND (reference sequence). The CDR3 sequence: CASSGASSYEQYF. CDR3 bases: TGTGCCAGTAGCGGGGCGAGCTCCTACGAGCAGTACTTC.

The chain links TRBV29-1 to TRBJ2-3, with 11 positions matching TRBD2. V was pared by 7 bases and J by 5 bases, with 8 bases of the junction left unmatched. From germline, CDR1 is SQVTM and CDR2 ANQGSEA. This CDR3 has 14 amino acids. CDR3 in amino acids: CSAIAGGPIDTQYF. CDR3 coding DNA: TGCAGCGCCATAGCGGGAGGGCCGATAGATACGCAGTATTTT.

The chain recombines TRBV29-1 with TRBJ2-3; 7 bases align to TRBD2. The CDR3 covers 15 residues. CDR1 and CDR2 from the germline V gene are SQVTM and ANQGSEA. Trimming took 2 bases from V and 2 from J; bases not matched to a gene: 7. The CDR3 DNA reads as TGCAGCGTTGAATTGGCGGGAGATGACACAGATACGCAGTATTTT. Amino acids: CSVELAGDDTDTQYF.

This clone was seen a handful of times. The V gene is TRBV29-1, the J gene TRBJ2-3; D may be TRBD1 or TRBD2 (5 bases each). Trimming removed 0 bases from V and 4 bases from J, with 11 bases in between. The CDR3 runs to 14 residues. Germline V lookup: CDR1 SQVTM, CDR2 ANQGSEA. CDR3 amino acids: CSVEDRRGADTQYF. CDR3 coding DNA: TGCAGCGTTGAAGATCGTCGAGGGGCAGATACGCAGTATTTT.

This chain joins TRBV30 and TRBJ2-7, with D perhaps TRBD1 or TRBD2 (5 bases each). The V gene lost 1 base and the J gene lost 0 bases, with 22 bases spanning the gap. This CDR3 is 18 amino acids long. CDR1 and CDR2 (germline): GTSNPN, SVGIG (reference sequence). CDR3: CAWSDTSTWDGYSYEQYF. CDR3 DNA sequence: TGTGCCTGGAGTGACACTAGTACGTGGGACGGCTACTCCTACGAGCAGTACTTC. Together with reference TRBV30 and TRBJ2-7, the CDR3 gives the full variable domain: SQTIHQWPATLVQPVGSPLSLECTVEGTSNPNLYWYRQAAGRGLQLLFYSVGIGQISSEVPQNLSASRPQDRQFILSSKKLLLSDSGFYLCAWSDTSTWDGYSYEQYFGPGTRLTVT.

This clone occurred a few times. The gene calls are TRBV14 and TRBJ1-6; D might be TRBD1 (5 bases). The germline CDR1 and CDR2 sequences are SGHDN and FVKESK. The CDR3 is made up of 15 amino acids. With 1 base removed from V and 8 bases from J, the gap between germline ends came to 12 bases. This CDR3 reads CASSQAGTRDSPLHF. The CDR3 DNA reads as TGTGCCAGCAGCCAAGCAGGGACTAGGGATTCACCCCTCCACTTT.

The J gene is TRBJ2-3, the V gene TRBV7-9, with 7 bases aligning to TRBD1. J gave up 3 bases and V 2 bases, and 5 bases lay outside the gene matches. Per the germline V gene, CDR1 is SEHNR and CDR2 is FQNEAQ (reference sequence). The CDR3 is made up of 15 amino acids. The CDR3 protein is CASSLTQQGTDTQYF. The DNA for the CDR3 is TGTGCCAGCAGCTTAACCCAACAGGGGACAGATACGCAGTATTTT.

CDR3 region: CAWSALGEAFF. Here the CDR3 DNA reads TGTGCCTGGAGTGCACTAGGGGAAGCTTTCTTT. This chain connects TRBV30 to TRBJ1-1; D unclear. The CDR3 extends over 11 amino acids. CDR1 is GTSNPN, CDR2 SVGIG, per germline (reference sequence). V lost 1 base to trimming and J lost 8 bases, with 8 bases between them.

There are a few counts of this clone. The CDR3 coding sequence is TGTGCCAGCAGTTTATCCAGGGGGCTCACTGAAGCTTTCTTT. The encoded protein is CASSLSRGLTEAFF. The rearrangement joins TRBV28 to TRBJ1-1; 8 nucleotides align to TRBD1. CDR3 length: 14 residues. CDR1 is MDHEN and CDR2 is SYDVKM in the germline V gene. Trimming cost V 1 base and J 4 bases; bases outside gene matches: 2.

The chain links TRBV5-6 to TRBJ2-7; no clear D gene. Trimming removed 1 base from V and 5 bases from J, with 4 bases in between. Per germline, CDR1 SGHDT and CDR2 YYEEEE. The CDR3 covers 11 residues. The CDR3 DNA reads TGTGCCAGCAGCTTGTACGACGAGCAGTACTTC. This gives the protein CASSLYDEQYF.

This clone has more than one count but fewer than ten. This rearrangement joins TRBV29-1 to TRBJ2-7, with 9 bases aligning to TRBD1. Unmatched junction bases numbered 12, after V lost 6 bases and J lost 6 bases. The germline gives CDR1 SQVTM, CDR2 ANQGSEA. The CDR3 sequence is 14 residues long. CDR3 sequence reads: CSVETGTGKREQYF. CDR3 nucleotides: TGCAGCGTAGAAACCGGGACAGGGAAACGCGAGCAGTACTTC.

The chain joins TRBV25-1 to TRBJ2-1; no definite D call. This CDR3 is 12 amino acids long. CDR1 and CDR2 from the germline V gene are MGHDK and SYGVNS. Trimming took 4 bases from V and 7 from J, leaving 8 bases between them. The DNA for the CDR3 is TGTGCCAGCAGTGCGGTAGCAAATGAGCAGTTCTTC. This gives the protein CASSAVANEQFF.

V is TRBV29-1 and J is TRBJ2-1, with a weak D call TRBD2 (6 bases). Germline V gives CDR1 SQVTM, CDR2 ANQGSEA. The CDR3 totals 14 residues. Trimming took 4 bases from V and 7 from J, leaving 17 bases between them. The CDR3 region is CSVAGTKGRNEQFF. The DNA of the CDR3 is TGCAGCGTTGCCGGGACCAAGGGGAGGAATGAGCAGTTCTTC.

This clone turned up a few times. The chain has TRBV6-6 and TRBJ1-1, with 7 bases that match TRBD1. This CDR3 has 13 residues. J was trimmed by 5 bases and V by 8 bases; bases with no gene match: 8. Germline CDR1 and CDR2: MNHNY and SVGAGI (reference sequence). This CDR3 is CASDREGETEAFF. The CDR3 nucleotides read TGTGCCAGCGACAGGGAGGGGGAAACTGAAGCTTTCTTT.

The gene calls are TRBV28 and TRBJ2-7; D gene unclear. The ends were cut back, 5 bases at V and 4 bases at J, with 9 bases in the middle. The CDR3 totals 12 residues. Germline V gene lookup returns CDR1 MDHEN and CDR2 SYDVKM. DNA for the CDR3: TGTGCCAGCAGTACCCACCCGTACGAGCAGTACTTC. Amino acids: CASSTHPYEQYF.

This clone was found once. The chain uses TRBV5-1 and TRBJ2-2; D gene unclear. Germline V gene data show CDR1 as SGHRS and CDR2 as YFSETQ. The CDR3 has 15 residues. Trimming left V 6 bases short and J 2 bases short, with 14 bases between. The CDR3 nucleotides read TGCGCCAGCACGCCCGGAGTGGATAACACCGGGGAGCTGTTTTTT. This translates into CASTPGVDNTGELFF.

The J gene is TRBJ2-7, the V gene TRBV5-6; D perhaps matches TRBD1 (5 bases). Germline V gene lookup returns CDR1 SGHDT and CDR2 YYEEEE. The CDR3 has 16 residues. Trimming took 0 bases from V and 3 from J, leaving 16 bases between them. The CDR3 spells CASSLDGQGLVYEQYF. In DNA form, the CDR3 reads TGTGCCAGCAGCTTGGATGGGCAGGGATTAGTCTACGAGCAGTACTTC. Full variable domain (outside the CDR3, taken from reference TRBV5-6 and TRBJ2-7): DAGVTQSPTHLIKTRGQQVTLRCSPKSGHDTVSWYQQALGQGPQFIFQYYEEEERQRGNFPDRFSGHQFPNYSSELNVNALLLGDSALYLCASSLDGQGLVYEQYFGPGTRLTVT.

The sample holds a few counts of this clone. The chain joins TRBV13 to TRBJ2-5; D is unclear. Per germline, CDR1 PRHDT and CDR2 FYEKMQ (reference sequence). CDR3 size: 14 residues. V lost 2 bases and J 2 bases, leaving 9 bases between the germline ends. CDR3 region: CASSLYRSQETQYF. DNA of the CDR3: TGTGCCAGCAGCTTATATAGGTCGCAAGAGACCCAGTACTTC.

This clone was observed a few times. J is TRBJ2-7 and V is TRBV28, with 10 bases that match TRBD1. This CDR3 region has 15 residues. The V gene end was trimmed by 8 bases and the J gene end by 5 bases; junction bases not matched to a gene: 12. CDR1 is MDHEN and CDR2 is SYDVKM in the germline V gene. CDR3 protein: CASRIPGQGVDEQYF. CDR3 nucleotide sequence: TGTGCCAGCCGCATTCCCGGACAGGGGGTCGACGAGCAGTACTTC.

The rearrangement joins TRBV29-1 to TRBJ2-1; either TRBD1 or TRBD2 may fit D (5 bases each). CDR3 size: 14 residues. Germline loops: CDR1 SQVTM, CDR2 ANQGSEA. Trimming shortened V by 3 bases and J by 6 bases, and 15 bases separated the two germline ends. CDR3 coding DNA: TGCAGCGTTGAGACCTTTCGGGGCGGCAATGAGCAGTTCTTC. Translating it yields CSVETFRGGNEQFF.

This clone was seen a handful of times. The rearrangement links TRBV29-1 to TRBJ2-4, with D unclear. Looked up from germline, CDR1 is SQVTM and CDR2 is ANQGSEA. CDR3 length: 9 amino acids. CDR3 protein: CSAQGIQYF. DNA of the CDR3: TGCAGTGCGCAAGGCATTCAGTACTTC.

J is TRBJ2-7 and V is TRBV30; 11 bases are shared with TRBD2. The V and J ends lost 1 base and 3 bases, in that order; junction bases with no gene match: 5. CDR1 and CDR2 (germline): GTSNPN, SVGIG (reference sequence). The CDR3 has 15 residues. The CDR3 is CAWSEQGLAVYEQYF. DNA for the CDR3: TGTGCCTGGAGTGAGCAGGGACTAGCGGTCTACGAGCAGTACTTC.

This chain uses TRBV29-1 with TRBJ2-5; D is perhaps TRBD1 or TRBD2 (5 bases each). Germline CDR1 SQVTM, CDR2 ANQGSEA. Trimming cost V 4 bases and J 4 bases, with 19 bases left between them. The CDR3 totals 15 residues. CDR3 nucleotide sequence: TGCAGCGTTGTTGAAGTGGAAGAGGGACCAGAGACCCAGTACTTC. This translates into CSVVEVEEGPETQYF.

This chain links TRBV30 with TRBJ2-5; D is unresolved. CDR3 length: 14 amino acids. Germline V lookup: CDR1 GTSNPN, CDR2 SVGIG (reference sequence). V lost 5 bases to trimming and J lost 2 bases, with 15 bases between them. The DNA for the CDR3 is TGTGCCTGGGAAGGGCCCCACTCACAAGAGACCCAGTACTTC. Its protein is CAWEGPHSQETQYF.

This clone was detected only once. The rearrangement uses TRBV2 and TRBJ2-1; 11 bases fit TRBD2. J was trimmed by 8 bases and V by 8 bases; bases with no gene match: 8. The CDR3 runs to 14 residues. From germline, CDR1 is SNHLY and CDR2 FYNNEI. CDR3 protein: CASATSGKAHEQFF. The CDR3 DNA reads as TGTGCCAGCGCGACTAGCGGGAAGGCCCATGAGCAGTTCTTC.

CDR3 amino acids: CSGFREGYTGELFF. CDR3 coding DNA: TGCAGCGGCTTCAGGGAAGGGTACACCGGGGAGCTGTTTTTT. The rearrangement uses TRBV29-1 and TRBJ2-2; possible D gene TRBD1, 5 bases. The germline V gene encodes CDR1 SQVTM and CDR2 ANQGSEA. Trimming shortened V by 7 bases and J by 3 bases, and 15 bases separated the two germline ends. This CDR3 is built from 14 residues.